Below, one T cell receptor beta chain is given with its context. In the authors' methods: Estimated nucleated cell counts came from reference gene primer amplification. The table came from immunoSEQ multiplex PCR; TCRdb's copy has only in-frame clones and leaves some out. D and trimming come from the DNA, and the V and J calls and clone size come from that table. The table shows a few hundred thousand clones, with roughly nine tenths occurring only once. The sample originates from a study of blood T cell repertoires in COVID-19. The germline gives CDR1 MDHEN, CDR2 SYDVKM. The CDR3 is 14 residues long. Trimming left V 6 bases short and J 5 bases short, with 16 bases between.

Sequenced input: PBMCs or T cells enriched from blood (not recorded which). This sequence joins TRBV28 and TRBJ1-1; no clear D gene. The source of this sequence is a human donor in a cohort exposed to, infected with or recovered from COVID-19 (not recorded which). The donor label of this sample is uncertain. The CDR3 sequence: CASRPEGTWTEAFF. The CDR3 DNA follows: TGTGCCAGCAGGCCCGAGGGTACGTGGACTGAAGCTTTCTTT.